Presented here are 12 T cell receptor beta chains from one specimen sequenced in a study of early T cells in non-severe SARS-CoV-2 infection. MiXCR, applied by TCRdb to the 5' RACE reads, yields one record per CDR3 protein. The sample has around 76,000 distinct CDR3 sequences, about 11% seen once. The sample was whole blood. Receptor source: an adult who was a healthcare worker with PCR-confirmed SARS-CoV-2 infection or an uninfected control (not recorded which).

This clonotype was detected a few times. The chain joins TRBV29-1 to TRBJ2-7, with TRBD1 matching 7 bases. This CDR3 has 11 residues. Germline CDR1 and CDR2: SQVTM and ANQGSEA. Trimming took 7 bases from V and 5 from J; bases not matched to a gene: 5. In DNA, the CDR3 is TGCAGCGGCGGACAGGCAGACGAGCAGTACTTC. Protein: CSGGQADEQYF.

This clonotype was seen a single time. The chain couples TRBV20-1 to TRBJ2-7, with D unclear. V lost 1 base and J lost 1, with 2 bases in between. The length of the CDR3 is 11 residues. Germline V gene data show CDR1 as DFQATT and CDR2 as SNEGSKA (reference sequence). The CDR3: CSARGSYEQYF. The DNA of the CDR3 is TGCAGTGCTAGAGGTTCCTACGAGCAGTACTTC.

This clonotype came up many times. CDR3 DNA: TGTGCCGCATGGAATCCGGAAGGGACAGATACGCAGTATTTT. Its translation is CAAWNPEGTDTQYF. The chain employs TRBV5-4 and TRBJ2-3; unclear D gene. The CDR3 is made up of 14 amino acids. Germline V CDR1 and CDR2: SGHNT, YYREEE (reference sequence). The V end lost 10 bases, the J end lost 3 bases, and 18 bases lay between the germline ends.

This clonotype was counted only a few times. The V call is TRBV27, the J call TRBJ1-2; D may be TRBD1 (5 bases). Germline CDR1 and CDR2: MNHEY and SMNVEV (reference sequence). This CDR3 spans 15 amino acids. V lost 4 bases to trimming and J lost 4 bases, with 16 bases between them. The chain's CDR3 is CASSSVGVIGYGYTF. In DNA form, the CDR3 reads TGTGCCAGCAGTTCGGTGGGGGTGATCGGCTATGGCTACACCTTC.

Within the sample, this clonotype is medium-sized (0.01 to 0.1%). The rearrangement uses TRBV20-1 and TRBJ2-7; maybe TRBD1 (6 bases). V was pared by 3 bases and J by 0 bases, with 18 bases between. Per germline, CDR1 DFQATT and CDR2 SNEGSKA (reference sequence). This CDR3 is 16 amino acids long. The CDR3 protein is CSASNNRAWGSYEQYF. The CDR3 coding sequence is TGCAGTGCTAGTAATAACAGGGCCTGGGGCTCCTACGAGCAGTACTTC.

This chain joins TRBV6-2 or TRBV6-3 and TRBJ2-7; 7 bases align to TRBD1. J gave up 3 bases and V 1 base, and 12 bases lay outside the gene matches. The CDR3 extends over 17 amino acids. In germline, CDR1 is MNHEY, CDR2 SVGEGT. The CDR3 sequence: CASSYLSSGTAGYEQYF. CDR3 coding DNA: TGTGCCAGCAGTTACTTGTCCTCCGGGACAGCCGGCTACGAGCAGTACTTC.

This clonotype was seen a handful of times. The chain joins TRBV19 to TRBJ2-7, with D perhaps matching TRBD1 or TRBD2 (5 bases each). Deletions cut 9 bases from V and 3 bases from J, with 12 bases between. This CDR3 spans 12 amino acids. Germline V gives CDR1 LNHDA, CDR2 SQIVND (reference sequence). The DNA for the CDR3 is TGTGCCAGCCGGGACCATCACTACGAGCAGTACTTC. Translating gives CASRDHHYEQYF.

This clonotype was detected a few times. This rearrangement joins TRBV6-2 or TRBV6-3 to TRBJ2-7, with TRBD1 matching 7 bases. The CDR3 loop spans 16 amino acids. Germline V CDR1 and CDR2: MNHEY, SVGEGT. V shed 4 bases, J shed 2 bases, and the junction held 11 bases outside the gene matches. The CDR3 spells CASSFRPPGQTYEQYF. CDR3 DNA sequence: TGTGCCAGCAGTTTTAGACCTCCGGGACAGACCTACGAGCAGTACTTC.

The genes are TRBV29-1 and TRBJ2-5; D is possibly TRBD1 (6 bases). Trimming cost V 8 bases and J 4 bases, with 17 bases left between them. The CDR3 totals 13 residues. Germline V CDR1 and CDR2: SQVTM, ANQGSEA. The CDR3 DNA reads TGCAGCATCCAGAACAGGGACCTAGAGACCCAGTACTTC. This codes for CSIQNRDLETQYF.

This clonotype was observed many times. The CDR3 nucleotides are TGCGCCAGCAGCCCCGGCCCTAGTCTGACCCAAGAGACCCAGTACTTC. Translation gives CASSPGPSLTQETQYF. This chain connects TRBV5-1 to TRBJ2-5; D gene uncertain. V lost 4 bases to trimming and J lost 1 base, with 17 bases between them. This CDR3 has 16 residues. CDR1 and CDR2 (germline): SGHRS, YFSETQ. Full variable domain (remainder filled in from reference TRBV5-1 and TRBJ2-5): KAGVTQTPRYLIKTRGQQVTLSCSPISGHRSVSWYQQTPGQGLQFLFEYFSETQRNKGNFPGRFSGRQFSNSRSEMNVSTLELGDSALYLCASSPGPSLTQETQYFGPGTRLLVL.

This clonotype was recorded at least ten times. The chain combines TRBV20-1 with TRBJ2-7; possibly TRBD2 for D (6 bases). The CDR3 is 15 amino acids. Looked up from germline, CDR1 is DFQATT and CDR2 is SNEGSKA (reference sequence). Trimming pared 0 bases from V and 7 bases from J, leaving 19 bases between. CDR3 nucleotides: TGCAGTGCTAGAGACCCCAAGGGACTGGCTTGGGAGCAGTACTTC. Translation gives CSARDPKGLAWEQYF.

This rearrangement joins TRBV7-9 to TRBJ1-5, with unresolved D. Germline V CDR1 and CDR2: SEHNR, FQNEAQ (reference sequence). The CDR3 has 15 amino acids. Trimming cost V 2 bases and J 4 bases, with 12 bases left between them. The CDR3 DNA is TGTGCCAGCAGCTTATCGGGCCTTGAAAATCAGCCCCAGCATTTT. Its protein product is CASSLSGLENQPQHF. The full variable domain, with the rest looked up from reference TRBV7-9 and TRBJ1-5, is DTGVSQNPRHKITKRGQNVTFRCDPISEHNRLYWYRQTLGQGPEFLTYFQNEAQLEKSRLLSDRFSAERPKGSFSTLEIQRTEQGDSAMYLCASSLSGLENQPQHFGDGTRLSIL.